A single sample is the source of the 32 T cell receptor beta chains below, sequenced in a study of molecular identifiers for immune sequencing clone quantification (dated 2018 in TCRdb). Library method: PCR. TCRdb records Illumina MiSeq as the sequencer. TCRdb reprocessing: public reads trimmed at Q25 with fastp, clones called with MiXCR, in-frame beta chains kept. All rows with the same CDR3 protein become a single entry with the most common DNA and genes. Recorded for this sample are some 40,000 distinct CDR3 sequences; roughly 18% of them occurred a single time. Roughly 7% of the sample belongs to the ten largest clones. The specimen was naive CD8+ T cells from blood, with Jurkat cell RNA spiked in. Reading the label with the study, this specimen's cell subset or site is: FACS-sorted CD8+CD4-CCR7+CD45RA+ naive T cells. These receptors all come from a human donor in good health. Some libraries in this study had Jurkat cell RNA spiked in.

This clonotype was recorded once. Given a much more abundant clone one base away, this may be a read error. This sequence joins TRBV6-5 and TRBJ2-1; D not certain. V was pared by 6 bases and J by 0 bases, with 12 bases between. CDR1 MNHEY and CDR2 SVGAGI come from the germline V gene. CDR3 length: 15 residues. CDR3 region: CASSPRTNSYNEQFF. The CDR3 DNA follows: TGTGCCAGCAGCCCCCGGACCAACTCCTACAATGAGCAGTTCTTC.

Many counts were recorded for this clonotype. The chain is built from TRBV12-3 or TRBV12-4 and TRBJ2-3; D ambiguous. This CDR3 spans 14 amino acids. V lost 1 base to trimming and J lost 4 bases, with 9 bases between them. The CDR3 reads CASSLGVLADTQYF. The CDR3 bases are TGTGCCAGCAGTTTAGGAGTTCTGGCAGATACGCAGTATTTT.

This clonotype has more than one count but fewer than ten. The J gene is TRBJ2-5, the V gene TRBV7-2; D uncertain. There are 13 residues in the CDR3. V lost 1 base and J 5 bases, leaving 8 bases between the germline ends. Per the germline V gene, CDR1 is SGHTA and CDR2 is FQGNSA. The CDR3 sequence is CASSLEGRETQYF. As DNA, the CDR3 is TGTGCCAGCAGCTTAGAGGGCAGGGAGACCCAGTACTTC.

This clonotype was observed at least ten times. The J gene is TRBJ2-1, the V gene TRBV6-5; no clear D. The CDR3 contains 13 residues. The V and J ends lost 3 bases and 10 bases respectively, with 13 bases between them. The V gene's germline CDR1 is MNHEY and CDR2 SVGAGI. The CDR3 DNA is TGTGCCAGCAGTTATGACGCTTTCTGGGAGCAGTTCTTC. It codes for CASSYDAFWEQFF.

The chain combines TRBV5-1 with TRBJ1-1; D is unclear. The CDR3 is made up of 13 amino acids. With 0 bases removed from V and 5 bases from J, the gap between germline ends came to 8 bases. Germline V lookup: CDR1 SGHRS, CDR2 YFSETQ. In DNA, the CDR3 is TGCGCCAGCAGCTTGGTGGGGATAACTGAAGCTTTCTTT. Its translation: CASSLVGITEAFF.

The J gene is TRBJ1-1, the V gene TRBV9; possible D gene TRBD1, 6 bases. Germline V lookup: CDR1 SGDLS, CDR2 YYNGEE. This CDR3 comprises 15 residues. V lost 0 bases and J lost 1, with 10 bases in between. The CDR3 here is CASSVGGGANTEAFF. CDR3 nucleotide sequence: TGTGCCAGCAGCGTAGGAGGGGGAGCGAACACTGAAGCTTTCTTT.

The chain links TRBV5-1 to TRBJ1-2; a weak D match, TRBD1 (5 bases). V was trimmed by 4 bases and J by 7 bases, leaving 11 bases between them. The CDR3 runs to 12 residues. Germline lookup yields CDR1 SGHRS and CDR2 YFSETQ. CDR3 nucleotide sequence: TGCGCCAGCAGCATCCCAGGGCGTGGCTACACCTTC. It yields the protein CASSIPGRGYTF.

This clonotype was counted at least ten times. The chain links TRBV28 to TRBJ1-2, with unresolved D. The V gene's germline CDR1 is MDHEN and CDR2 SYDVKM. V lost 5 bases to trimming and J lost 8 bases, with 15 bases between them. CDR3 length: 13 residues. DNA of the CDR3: TGTGCCAGCAGTCCCCCGGGAGGCCGAGGCTACACCTTC. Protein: CASSPPGGRGYTF.

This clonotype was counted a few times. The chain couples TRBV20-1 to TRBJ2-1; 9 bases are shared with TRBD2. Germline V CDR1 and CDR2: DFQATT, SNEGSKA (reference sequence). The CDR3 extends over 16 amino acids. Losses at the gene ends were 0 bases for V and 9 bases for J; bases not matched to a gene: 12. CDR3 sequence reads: CSARDLAGGLPLEQFF. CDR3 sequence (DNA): TGCAGTGCTAGAGATCTGGCGGGAGGGCTCCCACTTGAGCAGTTCTTC.

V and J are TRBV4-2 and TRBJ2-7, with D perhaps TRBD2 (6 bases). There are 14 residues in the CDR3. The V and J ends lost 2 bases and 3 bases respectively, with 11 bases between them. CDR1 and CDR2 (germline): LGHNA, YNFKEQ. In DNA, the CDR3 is TGTGCCAGCAGCCAAACCGGGACTCACTACGAGCAGTACTTC. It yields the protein CASSQTGTHYEQYF.

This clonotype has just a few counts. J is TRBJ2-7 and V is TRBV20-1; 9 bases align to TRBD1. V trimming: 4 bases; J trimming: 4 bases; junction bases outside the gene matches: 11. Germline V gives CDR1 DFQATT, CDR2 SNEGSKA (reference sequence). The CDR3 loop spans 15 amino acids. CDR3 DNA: TGCAGTGCTACGGAACCGGGACAGGGCTCGTACGAGCAGTACTTC. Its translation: CSATEPGQGSYEQYF.

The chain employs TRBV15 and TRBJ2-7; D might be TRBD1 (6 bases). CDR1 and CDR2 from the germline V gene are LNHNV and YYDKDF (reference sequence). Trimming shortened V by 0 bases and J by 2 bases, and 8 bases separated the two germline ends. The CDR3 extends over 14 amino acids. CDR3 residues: CATSRDGTTYEQYF. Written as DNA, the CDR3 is TGTGCCACCAGCAGAGACGGGACAACCTACGAGCAGTACTTC. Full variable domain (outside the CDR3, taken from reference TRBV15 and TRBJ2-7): DAMVIQNPRYQVTQFGKPVTLSCSQTLNHNVMYWYQQKSSQAPKLLFHYYDKDFNNEADTPDNFQSRRPNTSFCFLDIRSPGLGDTAMYLCATSRDGTTYEQYFGPGTRLTVT.

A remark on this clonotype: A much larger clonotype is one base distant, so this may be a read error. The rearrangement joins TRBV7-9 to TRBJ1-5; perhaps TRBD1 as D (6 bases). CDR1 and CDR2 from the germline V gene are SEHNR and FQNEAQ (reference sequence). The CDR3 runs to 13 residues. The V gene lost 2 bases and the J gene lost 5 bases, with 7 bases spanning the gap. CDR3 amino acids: CASSLSGDQPQHF. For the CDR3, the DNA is TGTGCCAGCAGCTTATCAGGGGATCAGCCCCAGCATTTT.

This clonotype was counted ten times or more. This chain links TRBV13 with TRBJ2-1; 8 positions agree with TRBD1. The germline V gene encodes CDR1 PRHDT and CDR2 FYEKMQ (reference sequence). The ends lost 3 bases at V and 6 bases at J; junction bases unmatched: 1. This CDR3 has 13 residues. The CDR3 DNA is TGTGCCAGCAGCTTTGGGACAGGCAATGAGCAGTTCTTC. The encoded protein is CASSFGTGNEQFF.

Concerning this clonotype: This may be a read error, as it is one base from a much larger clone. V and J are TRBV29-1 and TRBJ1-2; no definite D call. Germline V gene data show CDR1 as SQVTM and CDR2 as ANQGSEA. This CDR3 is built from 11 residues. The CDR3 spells CSVVGNYGYIF. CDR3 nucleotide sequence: TGCAGCGTTGTGGGAAACTATGGCTACATCTTC.

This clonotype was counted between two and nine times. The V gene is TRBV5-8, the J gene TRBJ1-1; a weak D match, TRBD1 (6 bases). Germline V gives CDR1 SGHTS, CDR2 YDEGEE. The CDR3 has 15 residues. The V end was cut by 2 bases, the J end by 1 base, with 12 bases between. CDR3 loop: CASSLGGRRNTEAFF. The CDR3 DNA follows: TGTGCCAGCAGCTTAGGGGGAAGGAGGAACACTGAAGCTTTCTTT.

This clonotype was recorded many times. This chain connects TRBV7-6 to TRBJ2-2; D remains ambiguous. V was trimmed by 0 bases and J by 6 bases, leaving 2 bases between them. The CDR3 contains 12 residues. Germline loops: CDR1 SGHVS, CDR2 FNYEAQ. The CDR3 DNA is TGTGCCAGCAGCTTAGCCCCCGGGGAGCTGTTTTTT. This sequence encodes CASSLAPGELFF.

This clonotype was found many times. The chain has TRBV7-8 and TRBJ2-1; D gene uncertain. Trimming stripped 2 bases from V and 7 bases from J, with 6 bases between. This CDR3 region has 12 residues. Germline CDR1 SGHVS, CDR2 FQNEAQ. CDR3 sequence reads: CASSLPSNEQFF. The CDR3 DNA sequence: TGTGCCAGCAGCTTACCCTCTAATGAGCAGTTCTTC. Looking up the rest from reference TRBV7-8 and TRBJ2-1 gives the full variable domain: GAGVSQSPRYKVAKRGQDVALRCDPISGHVSLFWYQQALGQGPEFLTYFQNEAQLDKSGLPSDRFFAERPEGSVSTLKIQRTQQEDSAVYLCASSLPSNEQFFGPGTRLTVL.

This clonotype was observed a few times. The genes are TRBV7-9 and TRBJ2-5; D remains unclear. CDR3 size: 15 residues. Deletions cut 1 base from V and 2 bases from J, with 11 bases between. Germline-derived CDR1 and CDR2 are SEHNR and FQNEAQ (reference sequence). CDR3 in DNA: TGTGCCAGCAGCTTAGATTTCTGGGGACAAGAGACCCAGTACTTC. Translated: CASSLDFWGQETQYF.

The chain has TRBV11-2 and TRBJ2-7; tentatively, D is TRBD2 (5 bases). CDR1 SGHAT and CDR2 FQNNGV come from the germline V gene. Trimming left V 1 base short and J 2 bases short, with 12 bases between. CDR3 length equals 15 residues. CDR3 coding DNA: TGTGCCAGCAGCTTAGCGGCGGGCCCTACCTACGAGCAGTACTTC. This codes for CASSLAAGPTYEQYF.

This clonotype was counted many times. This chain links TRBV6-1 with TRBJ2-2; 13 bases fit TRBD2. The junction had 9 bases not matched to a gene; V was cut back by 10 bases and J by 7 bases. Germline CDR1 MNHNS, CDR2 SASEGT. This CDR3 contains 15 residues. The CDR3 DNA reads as TGTGCCAACCCAACTAGCGGGAGGGGGAACGGGGAGCTGTTTTTT. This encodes CANPTSGRGNGELFF.

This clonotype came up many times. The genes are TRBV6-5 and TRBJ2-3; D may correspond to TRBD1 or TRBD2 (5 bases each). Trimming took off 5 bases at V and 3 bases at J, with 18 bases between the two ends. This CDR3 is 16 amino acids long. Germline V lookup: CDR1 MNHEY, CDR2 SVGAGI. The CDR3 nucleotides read TGTGCCAGCAGTACCGGGACCACAGTTGTTACAGATACGCAGTATTTT. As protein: CASSTGTTVVTDTQYF.

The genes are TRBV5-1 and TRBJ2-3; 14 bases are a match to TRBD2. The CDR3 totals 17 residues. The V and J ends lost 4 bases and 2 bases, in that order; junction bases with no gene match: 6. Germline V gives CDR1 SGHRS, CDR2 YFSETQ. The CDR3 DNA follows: TGCGCCAGCAGCCATGGACTAGCGGGAGGTATCACAGATACGCAGTATTTT. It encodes CASSHGLAGGITDTQYF. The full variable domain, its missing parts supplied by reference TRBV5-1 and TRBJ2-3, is KAGVTQTPRYLIKTRGQQVTLSCSPISGHRSVSWYQQTPGQGLQFLFEYFSETQRNKGNFPGRFSGRQFSNSRSEMNVSTLELGDSALYLCASSHGLAGGITDTQYFGPGTRLTVL.

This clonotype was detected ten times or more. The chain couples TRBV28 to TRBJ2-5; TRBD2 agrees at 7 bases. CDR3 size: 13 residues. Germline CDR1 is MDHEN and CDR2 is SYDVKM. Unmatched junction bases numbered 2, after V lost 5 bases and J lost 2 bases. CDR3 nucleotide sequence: TGTGCCAGCAGTACCGGGGGGCAAGAGACCCAGTACTTC. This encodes CASSTGGQETQYF.

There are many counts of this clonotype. The CDR3 nucleotides are TGTGCCAGTAGTATAGCCCGGGACGGGGAAGATACGCAGTATTTT. Its translation is CASSIARDGEDTQYF. The rearrangement links TRBV19 to TRBJ2-3; D tentatively reads TRBD1 or TRBD2 (5 bases each). The length of the CDR3 is 15 residues. Germline CDR1 and CDR2: LNHDA and SQIVND (reference sequence). V lost 1 base, J lost 5 bases, and 13 bases lay in between.

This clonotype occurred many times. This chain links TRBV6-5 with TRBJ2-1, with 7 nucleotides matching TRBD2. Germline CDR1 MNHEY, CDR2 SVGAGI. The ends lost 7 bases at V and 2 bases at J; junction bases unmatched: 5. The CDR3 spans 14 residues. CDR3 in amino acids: CASKPSGPYNEQFF. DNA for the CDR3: TGTGCCAGCAAACCTAGCGGTCCCTACAATGAGCAGTTCTTC.

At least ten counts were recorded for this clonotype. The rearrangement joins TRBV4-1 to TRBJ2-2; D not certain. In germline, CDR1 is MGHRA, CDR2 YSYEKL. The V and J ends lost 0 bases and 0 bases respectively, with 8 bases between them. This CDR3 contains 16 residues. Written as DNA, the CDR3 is TGCGCCAGCAGCCAAGATCCAAGAGCGAACACCGGGGAGCTGTTTTTT. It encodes CASSQDPRANTGELFF.

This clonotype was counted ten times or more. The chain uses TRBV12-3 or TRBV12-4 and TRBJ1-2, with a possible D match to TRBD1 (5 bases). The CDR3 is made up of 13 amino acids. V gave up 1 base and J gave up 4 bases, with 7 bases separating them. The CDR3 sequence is CASSLGQTYGYTF. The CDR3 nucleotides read TGTGCCAGCAGTTTAGGACAGACCTATGGCTACACCTTC.

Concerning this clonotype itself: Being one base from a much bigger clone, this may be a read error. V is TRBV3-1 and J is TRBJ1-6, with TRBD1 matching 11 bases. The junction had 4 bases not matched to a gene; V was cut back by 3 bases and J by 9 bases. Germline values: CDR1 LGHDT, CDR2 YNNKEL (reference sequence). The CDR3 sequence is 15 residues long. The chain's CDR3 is CASSQGQGDLSPLHF. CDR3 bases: TGTGCCAGCAGCCAGGGACAGGGGGACCTTTCACCCCTCCACTTT.

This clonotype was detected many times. The CDR3 reads CASSFGSPLHF. In DNA form, the CDR3 reads TGTGCCAGCAGCTTCGGTTCACCCCTCCACTTT. The chain links TRBV7-9 to TRBJ1-6; no reliable D call. Trimming took 3 bases from V and 9 from J, leaving 3 bases between them. There are 11 residues in the CDR3. Germline V gene lookup returns CDR1 SEHNR and CDR2 FQNEAQ (reference sequence). Full variable domain (missing parts from reference TRBV7-9 and TRBJ1-6): DTGVSQNPRHKITKRGQNVTFRCDPISEHNRLYWYRQTLGQGPEFLTYFQNEAQLEKSRLLSDRFSAERPKGSFSTLEIQRTEQGDSAMYLCASSFGSPLHFGNGTRLTVT.

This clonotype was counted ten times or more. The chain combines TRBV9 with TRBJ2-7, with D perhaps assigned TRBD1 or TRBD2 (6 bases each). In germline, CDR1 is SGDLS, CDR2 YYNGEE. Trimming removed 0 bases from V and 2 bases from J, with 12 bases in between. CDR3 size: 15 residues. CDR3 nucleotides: TGTGCCAGCAGCGTAGGAGGGGGGAGAGCCTACGAGCAGTACTTC. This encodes CASSVGGGRAYEQYF.

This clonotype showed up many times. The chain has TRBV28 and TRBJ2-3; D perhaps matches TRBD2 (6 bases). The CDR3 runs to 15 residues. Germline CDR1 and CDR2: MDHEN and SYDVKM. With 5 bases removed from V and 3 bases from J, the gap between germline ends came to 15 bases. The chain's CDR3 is CASSPAVEGTDTQYF. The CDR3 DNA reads TGTGCCAGCAGTCCCGCCGTGGAGGGGACAGATACGCAGTATTTT.